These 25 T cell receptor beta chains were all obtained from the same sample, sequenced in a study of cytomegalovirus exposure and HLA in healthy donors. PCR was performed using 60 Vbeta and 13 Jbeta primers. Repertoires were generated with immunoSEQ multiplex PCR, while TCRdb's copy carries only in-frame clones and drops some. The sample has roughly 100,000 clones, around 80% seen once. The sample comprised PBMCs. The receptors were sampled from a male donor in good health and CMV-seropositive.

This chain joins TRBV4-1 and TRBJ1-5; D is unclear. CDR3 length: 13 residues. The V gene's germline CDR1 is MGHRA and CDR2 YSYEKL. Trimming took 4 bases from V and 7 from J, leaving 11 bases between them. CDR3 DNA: TGCGCCAGCAGCCCAGGAAGGAGGCAGCCCCAGCATTTT. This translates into CASSPGRRQPQHF.

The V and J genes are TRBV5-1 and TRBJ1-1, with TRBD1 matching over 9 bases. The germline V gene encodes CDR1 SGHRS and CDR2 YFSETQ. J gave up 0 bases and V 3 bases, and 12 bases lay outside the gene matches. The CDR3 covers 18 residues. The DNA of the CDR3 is TGCGCCAGCAGCTCCACAGGGGGCGCGGGCGGGATGAACACTGAAGCTTTCTTT. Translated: CASSSTGGAGGMNTEAFF.

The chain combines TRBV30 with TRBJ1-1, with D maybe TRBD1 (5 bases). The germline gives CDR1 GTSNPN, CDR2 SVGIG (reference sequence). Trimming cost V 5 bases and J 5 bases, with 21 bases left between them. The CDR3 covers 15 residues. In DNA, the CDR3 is TGTGCCTGGCTCCCTAACTTTCGAAGGGGTACTGAAGCTTTCTTT. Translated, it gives CAWLPNFRRGTEAFF.

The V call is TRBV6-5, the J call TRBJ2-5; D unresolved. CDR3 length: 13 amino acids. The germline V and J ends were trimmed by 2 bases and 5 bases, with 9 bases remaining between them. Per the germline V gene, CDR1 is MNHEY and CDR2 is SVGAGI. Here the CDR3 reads CASSYAYGETQYF. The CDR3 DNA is TGTGCCAGCAGTTACGCCTACGGGGAGACCCAGTACTTC.

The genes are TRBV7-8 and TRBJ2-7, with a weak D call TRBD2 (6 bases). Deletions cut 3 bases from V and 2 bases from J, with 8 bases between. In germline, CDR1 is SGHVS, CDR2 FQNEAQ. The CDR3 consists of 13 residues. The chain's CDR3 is CASSFRTTYEQYF. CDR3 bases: TGTGCCAGCAGCTTCAGGACTACCTACGAGCAGTACTTC. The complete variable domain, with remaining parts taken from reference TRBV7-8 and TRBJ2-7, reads GAGVSQSPRYKVAKRGQDVALRCDPISGHVSLFWYQQALGQGPEFLTYFQNEAQLDKSGLPSDRFFAERPEGSVSTLKIQRTQQEDSAVYLCASSFRTTYEQYFGPGTRLTVT.

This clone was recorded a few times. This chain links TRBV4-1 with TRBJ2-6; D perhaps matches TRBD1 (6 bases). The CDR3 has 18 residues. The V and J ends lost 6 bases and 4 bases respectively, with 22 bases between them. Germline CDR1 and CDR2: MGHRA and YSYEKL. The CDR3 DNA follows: TGCGCCAGCAGACCTTCAGGGGCCCCTAAGGCGGGGGCCAACGTCCTGACTTTC. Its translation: CASRPSGAPKAGANVLTF.

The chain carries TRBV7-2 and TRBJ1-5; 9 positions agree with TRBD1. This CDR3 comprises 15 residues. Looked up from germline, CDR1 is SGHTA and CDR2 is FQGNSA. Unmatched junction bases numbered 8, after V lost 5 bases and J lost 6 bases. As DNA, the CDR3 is TGTGCCAGCAGCCTCCAACAGGGGGCGGGTCAGCCCCAGCATTTT. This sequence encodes CASSLQQGAGQPQHF.

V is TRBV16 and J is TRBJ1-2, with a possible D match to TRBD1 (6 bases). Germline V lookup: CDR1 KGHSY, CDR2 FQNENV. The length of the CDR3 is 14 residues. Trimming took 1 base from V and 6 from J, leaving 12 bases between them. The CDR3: CASSQYTGLDGYTF. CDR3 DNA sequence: TGTGCCAGCAGCCAATATACAGGGCTTGATGGCTACACCTTC.

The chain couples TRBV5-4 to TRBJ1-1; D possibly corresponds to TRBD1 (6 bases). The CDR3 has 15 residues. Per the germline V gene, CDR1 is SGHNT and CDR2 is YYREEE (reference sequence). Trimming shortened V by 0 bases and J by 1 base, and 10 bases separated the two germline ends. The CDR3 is CASSLGQVQNTEAFF. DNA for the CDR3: TGTGCCAGCAGCTTGGGACAGGTCCAGAACACTGAAGCTTTCTTT.

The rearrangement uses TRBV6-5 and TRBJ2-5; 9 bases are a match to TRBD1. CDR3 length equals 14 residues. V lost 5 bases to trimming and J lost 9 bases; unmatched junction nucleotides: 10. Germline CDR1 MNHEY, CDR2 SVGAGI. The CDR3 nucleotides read TGTGCCAGCAGTCTCCCGGGACAGGGTGAGGCCCAGTACTTC. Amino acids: CASSLPGQGEAQYF.

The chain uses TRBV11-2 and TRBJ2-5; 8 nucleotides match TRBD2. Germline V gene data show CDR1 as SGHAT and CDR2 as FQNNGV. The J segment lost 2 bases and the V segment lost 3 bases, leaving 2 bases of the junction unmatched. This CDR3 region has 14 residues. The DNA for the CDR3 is TGTGCCAGCAGCTTCACTAGCGGACAAGAGACCCAGTACTTC. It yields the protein CASSFTSGQETQYF.

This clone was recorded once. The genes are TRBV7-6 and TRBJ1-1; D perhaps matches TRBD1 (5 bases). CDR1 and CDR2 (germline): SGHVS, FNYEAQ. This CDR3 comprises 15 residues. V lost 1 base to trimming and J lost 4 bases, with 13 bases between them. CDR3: CASSLDLTGSTEAFF. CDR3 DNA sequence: TGTGCCAGCAGCTTAGATCTAACAGGATCCACTGAAGCTTTCTTT.

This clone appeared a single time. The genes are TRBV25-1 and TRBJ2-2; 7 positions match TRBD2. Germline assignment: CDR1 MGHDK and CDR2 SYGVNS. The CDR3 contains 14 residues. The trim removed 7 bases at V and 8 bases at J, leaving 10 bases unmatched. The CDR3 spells CASTLLGGGGELFF. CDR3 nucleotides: TGTGCCAGCACCCTACTCGGCGGGGGAGGGGAGCTGTTTTTT. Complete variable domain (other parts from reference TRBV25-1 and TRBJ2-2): EADIYQTPRYLVIGTGKKITLECSQTMGHDKMYWYQQDPGMELHLIHYSYGVNSTEKGDLSSESTVSRIRTEHFPLTLESARPSHTSQYLCASTLLGGGGELFFGEGSRLTVL.

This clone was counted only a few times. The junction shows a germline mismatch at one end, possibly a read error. The CDR3 here is CASSKQGAYNYGYPF. The CDR3 DNA follows: TGTGCCAGTAGTAAGCAGGGGGCATATAACTATGGCTACCCCTTC. The V call is TRBV19, the J call TRBJ1-2; 8 bases match TRBD1. Germline CDR1 and CDR2: LNHDA and SQIVND (reference sequence). This CDR3 has 15 residues.

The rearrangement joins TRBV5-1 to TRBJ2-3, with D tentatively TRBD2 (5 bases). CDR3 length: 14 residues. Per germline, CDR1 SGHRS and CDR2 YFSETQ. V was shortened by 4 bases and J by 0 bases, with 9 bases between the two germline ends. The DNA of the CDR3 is TGCGCCAGCAGCCGAGGACTGAGCACAGATACGCAGTATTTT. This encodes CASSRGLSTDTQYF.

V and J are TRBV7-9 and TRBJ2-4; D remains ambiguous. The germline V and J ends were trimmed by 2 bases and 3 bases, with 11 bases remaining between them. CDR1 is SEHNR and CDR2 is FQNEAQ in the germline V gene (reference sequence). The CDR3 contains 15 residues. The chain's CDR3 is CASSLNTALKNIQYF. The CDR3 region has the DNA TGTGCCAGCAGCTTAAATACAGCCCTCAAAAACATTCAGTACTTC.

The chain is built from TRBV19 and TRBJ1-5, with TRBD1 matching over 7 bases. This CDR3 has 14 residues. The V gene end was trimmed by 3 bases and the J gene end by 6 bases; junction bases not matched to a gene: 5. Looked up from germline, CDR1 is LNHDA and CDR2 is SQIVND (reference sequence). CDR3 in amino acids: CASSIGQVSQPQHF. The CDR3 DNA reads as TGTGCCAGTAGTATCGGACAGGTCAGTCAGCCCCAGCATTTT.

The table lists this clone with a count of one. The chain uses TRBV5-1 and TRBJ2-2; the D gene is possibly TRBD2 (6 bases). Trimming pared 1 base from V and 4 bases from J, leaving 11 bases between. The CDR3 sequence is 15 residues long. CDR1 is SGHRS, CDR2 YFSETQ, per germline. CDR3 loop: CASSLLDGGTGELFF. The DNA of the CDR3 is TGCGCCAGCAGCTTGTTGGACGGGGGCACCGGGGAGCTGTTTTTT.

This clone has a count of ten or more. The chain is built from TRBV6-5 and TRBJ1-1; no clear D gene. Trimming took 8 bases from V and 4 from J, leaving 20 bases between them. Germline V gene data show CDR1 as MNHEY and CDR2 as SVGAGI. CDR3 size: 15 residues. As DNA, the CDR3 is TGTGCCAGCGGGAGCCTCCAAGGGTTTCGCACTGAAGCTTTCTTT. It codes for CASGSLQGFRTEAFF.

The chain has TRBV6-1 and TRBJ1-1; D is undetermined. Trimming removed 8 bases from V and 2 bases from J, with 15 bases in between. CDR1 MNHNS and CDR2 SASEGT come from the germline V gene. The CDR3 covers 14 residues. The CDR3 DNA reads TGTGCCAGCCTACAGACGGTGCTCAACACTGAAGCTTTCTTT. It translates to CASLQTVLNTEAFF.

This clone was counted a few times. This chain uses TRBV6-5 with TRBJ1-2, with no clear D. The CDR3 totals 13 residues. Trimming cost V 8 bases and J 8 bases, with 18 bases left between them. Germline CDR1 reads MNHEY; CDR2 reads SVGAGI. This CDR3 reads CASSTVGGNGYTF. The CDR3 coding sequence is TGTGCCAGCTCCACCGTCGGAGGGAACGGCTACACCTTC.

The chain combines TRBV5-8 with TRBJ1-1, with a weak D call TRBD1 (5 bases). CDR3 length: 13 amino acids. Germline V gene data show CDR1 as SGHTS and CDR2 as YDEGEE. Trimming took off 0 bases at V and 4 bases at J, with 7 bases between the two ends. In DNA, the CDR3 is TGTGCCAGCAGCTTGGTAGGGGTCACTGAAGCTTTCTTT. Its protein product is CASSLVGVTEAFF.

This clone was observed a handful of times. The CDR3 spells CASSHLDRGNQPQHF. CDR3 DNA sequence: TGCGCCAGCAGCCATCTCGACAGGGGCAATCAGCCCCAGCATTTT. V usage is TRBV4-1 and J usage is TRBJ1-5; 7 bases line up with TRBD1. The V and J ends lost 3 bases and 2 bases, in that order; junction bases with no gene match: 4. The CDR3 extends over 15 amino acids. Germline values: CDR1 MGHRA, CDR2 YSYEKL.

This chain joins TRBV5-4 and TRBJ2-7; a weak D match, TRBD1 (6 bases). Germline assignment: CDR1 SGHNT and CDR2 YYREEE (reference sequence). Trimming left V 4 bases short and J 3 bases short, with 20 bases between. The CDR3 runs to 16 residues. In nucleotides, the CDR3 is TGTGCCAGCAGCACCATGGGTCAGGGGATTTACTACGAGCAGTACTTC. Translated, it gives CASSTMGQGIYYEQYF. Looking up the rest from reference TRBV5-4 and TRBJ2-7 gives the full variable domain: ETGVTQSPTHLIKTRGQQVTLRCSSQSGHNTVSWYQQALGQGPQFIFQYYREEENGRGNFPPRFSGLQFPNYSSELNVNALELDDSALYLCASSTMGQGIYYEQYFGPGTRLTVT.

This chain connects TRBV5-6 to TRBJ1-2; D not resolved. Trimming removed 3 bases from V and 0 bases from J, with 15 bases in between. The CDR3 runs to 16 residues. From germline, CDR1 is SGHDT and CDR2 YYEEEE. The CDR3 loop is CASSSIGRLANYGYTF. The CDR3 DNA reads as TGTGCCAGCAGCTCGATCGGCAGGCTCGCTAACTATGGCTACACCTTC.